Reported below is one TCR beta chain. The data originate from a study of blood T cell repertoires in COVID-19. Trimming removed 5 bases at V and 7 bases at J, with 12 bases between. The CDR3 length is 12 residues. Germline values: CDR1 MNHEY, CDR2 SVGAGI. TCRdb's copy holds only in-frame clones and misses some; the assay was immunoSEQ multiplex PCR. The repertoire consists of about 270,000 clones, with more than 80% occurring once and the leading ten covering approximately 4%. This chain connects TRBV6-5 to TRBJ2-7; maybe TRBD2 (6 bases). The sample consisted of PBMCs or T cells enriched from blood (not recorded which). The origin of this receptor is a woman aged 25 to 45 with acute COVID-19. Here the CDR3 reads CASSLDAGEQYF. CDR3 in DNA: TGTGCCAGCAGTCTAGACGCGGGAGAGCAGTACTTC.